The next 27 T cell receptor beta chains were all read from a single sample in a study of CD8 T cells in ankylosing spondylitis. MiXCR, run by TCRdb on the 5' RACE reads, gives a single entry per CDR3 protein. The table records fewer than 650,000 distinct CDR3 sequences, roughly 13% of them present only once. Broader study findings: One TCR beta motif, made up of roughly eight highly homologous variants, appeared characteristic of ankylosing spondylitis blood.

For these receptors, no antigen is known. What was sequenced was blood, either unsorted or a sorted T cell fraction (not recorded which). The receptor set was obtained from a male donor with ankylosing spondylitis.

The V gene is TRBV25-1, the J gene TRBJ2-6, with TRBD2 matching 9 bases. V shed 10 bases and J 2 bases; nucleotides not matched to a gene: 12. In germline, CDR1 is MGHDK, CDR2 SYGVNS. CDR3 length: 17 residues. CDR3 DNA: TGTGCCACTGAGAGTCTAGCGGGAAACACTGGGGCCAACGTCCTGACTTTC. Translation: CATESLAGNTGANVLTF.

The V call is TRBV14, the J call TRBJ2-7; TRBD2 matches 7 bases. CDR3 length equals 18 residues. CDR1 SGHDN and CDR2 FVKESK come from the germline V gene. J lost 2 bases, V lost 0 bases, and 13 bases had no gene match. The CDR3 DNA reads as TGTGCCAGCAGCCAAGAGGGTCCTGGCGGGGGAGTACCCTACGAGCAGTACTTC. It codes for CASSQEGPGGGVPYEQYF.

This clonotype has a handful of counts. The CDR3 region is CASSLKFGQGADTQYF. CDR3 nucleotides: TGTGCCAGCAGCTTGAAGTTTGGACAGGGGGCGGATACGCAGTATTTT. The chain recombines TRBV5-5 with TRBJ2-3; 11 nucleotides agree with TRBD1. Germline CDR1 reads SGHKS; CDR2 reads YYEKEE (reference sequence). The CDR3 covers 16 residues. V was clipped by 1 base and J by 6 bases; unmatched bases: 7.

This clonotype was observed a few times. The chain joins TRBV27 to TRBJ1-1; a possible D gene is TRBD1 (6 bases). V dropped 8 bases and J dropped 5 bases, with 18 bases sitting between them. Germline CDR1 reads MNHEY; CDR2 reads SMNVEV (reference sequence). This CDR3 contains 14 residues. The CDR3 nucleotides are TGTGCCAGCGGAGTTAACAGGGCGGAAACTGAAGCTTTCTTT. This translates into CASGVNRAETEAFF.

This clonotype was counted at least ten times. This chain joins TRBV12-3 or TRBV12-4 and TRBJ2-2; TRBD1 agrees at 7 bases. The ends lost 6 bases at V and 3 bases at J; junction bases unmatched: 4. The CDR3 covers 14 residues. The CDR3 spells CASSRDRDTGELFF. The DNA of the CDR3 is TGTGCCAGCAGCCGGGACAGAGACACCGGGGAGCTGTTTTTT.

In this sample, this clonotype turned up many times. CDR3 sequence reads: CASSYLDSSTDTQYF. As DNA, the CDR3 is TGCGCCAGCAGCTACCTGGACAGTTCCACAGATACGCAGTATTTT. The chain joins TRBV5-1 to TRBJ2-3, with a tentative D call TRBD1 (6 bases). Germline loops: CDR1 SGHRS, CDR2 YFSETQ. V was shortened by 3 bases and J by 2 bases, with 13 bases between the two germline ends. CDR3 length equals 15 residues.

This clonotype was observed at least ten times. The CDR3 sequence is CASSQENRGYTEAFF. Here the CDR3 DNA reads TGTGCCAGCAGCCAAGAGAACAGGGGATACACTGAAGCTTTCTTT. This sequence joins TRBV4-2 and TRBJ1-1; TRBD1 matches at 7 bases. V dropped 0 bases and J dropped 3; count of bases not matched to a gene: 4. Germline CDR1 LGHNA, CDR2 YNFKEQ. The CDR3 covers 15 residues.

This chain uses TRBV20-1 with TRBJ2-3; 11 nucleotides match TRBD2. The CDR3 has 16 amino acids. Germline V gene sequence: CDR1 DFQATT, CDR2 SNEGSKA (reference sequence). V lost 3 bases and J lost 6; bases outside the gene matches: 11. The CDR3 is CSASSSLAGVPDTQYF. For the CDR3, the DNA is TGCAGTGCTAGCTCCTCACTAGCGGGAGTCCCCGATACGCAGTATTTT.

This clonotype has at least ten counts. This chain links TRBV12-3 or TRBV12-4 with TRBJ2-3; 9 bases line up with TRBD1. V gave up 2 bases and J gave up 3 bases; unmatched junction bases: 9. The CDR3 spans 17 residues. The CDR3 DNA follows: TGTGCCAGCAGTTTATCCACGATAGACAGGGGGACAGATACGCAGTATTTT. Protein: CASSLSTIDRGTDTQYF.

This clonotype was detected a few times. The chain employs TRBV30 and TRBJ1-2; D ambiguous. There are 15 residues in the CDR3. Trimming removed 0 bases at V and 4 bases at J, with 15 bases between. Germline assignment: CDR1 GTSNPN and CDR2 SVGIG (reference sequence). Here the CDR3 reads CAWSVPRILTYGYTF. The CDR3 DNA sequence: TGTGCCTGGAGTGTACCCAGGATCTTAACCTATGGCTACACCTTC.

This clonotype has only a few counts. The CDR3 region is CASSQGDREETYGYTF. The CDR3, as DNA: TGTGCCAGCAGCCAAGGGGACAGGGAGGAAACCTATGGCTACACCTTC. The rearrangement uses TRBV3-1 and TRBJ1-2; 9 nucleotides match TRBD1. Germline V gene data show CDR1 as LGHDT and CDR2 as YNNKEL (reference sequence). V was pared by 1 base and J by 4 bases, with 7 bases of the junction left unmatched. The CDR3 is 16 residues long.

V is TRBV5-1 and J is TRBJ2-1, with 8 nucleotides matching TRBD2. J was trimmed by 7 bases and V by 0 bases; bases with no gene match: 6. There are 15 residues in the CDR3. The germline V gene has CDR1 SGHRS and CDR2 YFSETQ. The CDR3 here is CASSLVAGGSNEQFF. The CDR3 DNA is TGCGCCAGCAGCTTGGTTGCGGGAGGATCTAATGAGCAGTTCTTC.

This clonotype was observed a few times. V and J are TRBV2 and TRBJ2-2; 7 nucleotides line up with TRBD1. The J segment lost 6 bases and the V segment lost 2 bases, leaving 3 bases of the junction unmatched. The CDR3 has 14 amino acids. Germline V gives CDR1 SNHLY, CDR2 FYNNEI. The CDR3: CASSERGRSGELFF. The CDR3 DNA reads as TGTGCCAGCAGTGAAAGGGGGCGCTCCGGGGAGCTGTTTTTT.

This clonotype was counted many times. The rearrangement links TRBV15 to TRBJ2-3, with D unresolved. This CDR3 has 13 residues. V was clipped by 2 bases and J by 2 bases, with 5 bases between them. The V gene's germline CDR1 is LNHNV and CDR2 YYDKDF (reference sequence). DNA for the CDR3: TGTGCCACCAGCAGACTCTTCACAGATACGCAGTATTTT. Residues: CATSRLFTDTQYF.

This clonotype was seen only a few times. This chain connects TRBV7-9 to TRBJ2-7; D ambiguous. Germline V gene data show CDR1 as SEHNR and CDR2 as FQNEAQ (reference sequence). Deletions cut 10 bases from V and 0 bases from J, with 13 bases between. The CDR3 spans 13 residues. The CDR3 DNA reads TGTGCCATCGATGGGTGGAACTCCTACGAGCAGTACGTC. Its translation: CAIDGWNSYEQYV.

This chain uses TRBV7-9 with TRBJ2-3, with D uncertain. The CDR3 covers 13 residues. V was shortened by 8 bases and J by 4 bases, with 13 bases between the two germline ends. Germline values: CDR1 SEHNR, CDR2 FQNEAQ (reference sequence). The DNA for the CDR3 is TGTGCCAGCGGTGGGGAAAATCCAGATACGCAGTATTTT. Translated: CASGGENPDTQYF.

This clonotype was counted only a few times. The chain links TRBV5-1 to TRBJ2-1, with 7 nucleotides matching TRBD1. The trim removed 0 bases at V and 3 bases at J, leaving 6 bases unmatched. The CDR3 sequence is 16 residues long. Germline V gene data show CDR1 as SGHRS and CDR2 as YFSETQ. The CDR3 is CASSLGPDRYYNEQFF. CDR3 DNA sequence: TGCGCCAGCAGCTTGGGGCCGGACAGGTACTACAATGAGCAGTTCTTC.

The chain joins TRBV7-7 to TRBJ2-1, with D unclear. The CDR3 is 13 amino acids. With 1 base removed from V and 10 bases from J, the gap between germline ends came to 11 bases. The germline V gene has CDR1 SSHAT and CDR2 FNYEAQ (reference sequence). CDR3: CASSLEKESEQFF. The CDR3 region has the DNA TGTGCCAGCAGCTTAGAAAAGGAGTCCGAGCAGTTCTTC.

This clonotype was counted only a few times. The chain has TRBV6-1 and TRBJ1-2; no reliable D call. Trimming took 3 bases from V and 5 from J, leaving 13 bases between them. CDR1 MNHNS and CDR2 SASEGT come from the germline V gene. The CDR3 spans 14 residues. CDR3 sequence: CASSEPWQAYGYTF. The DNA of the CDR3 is TGTGCCAGCAGTGAGCCTTGGCAGGCGTATGGCTACACCTTC.

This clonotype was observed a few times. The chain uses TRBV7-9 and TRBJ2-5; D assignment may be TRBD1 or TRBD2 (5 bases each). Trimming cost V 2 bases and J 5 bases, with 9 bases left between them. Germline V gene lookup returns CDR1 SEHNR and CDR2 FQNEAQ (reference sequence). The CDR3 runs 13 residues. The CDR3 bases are TGTGCCAGCAGCTTAATGGGGGATGAGACCCAGTACTTC. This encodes CASSLMGDETQYF.

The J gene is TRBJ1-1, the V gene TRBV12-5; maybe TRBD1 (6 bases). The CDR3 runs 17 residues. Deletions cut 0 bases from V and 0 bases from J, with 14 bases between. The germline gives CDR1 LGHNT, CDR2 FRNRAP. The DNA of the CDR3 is TGTGCTAGTGGTTTGGTACAAGGGGGACCAGTGAACACTGAAGCTTTCTTT. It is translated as CASGLVQGGPVNTEAFF.

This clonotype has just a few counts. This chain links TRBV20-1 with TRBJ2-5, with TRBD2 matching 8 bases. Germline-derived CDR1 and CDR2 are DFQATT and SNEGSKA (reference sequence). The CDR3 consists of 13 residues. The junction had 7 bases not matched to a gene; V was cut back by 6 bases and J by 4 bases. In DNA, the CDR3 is TGCAGTGCCGTGACTAGCGATCGAGAGACCCAGTACTTC. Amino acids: CSAVTSDRETQYF.

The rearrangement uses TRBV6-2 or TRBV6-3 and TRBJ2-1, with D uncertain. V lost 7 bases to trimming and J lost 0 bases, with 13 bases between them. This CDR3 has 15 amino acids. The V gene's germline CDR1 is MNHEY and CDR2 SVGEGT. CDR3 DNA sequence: TGTGCCAGCAATGATTACCCTAGCTCCTACAATGAGCAGTTCTTC. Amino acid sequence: CASNDYPSSYNEQFF.

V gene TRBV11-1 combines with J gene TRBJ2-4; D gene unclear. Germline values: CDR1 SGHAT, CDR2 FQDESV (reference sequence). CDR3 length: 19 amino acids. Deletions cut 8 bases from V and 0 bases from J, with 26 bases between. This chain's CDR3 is CASAPPATAAHLAKNIQYF. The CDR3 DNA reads TGTGCCAGCGCACCTCCCGCCACGGCGGCGCACCTAGCCAAAAACATTCAGTACTTC. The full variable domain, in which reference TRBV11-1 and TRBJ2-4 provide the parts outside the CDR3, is EAEVAQSPRYKITEKSQAVAFWCDPISGHATLYWYRQILGQGPELLVQFQDESVVDDSQLPKDRFSAERLKGVDSTLKIQPAELGDSAMYLCASAPPATAAHLAKNIQYFGAGTRLSVL.

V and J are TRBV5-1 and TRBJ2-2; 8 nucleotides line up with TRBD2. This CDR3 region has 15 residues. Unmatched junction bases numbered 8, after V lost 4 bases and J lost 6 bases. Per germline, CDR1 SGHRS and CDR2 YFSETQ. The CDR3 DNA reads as TGCGCCAGCAGCCTTCAAGCGGGGGCTCCCGGGGAGCTGTTTTTT. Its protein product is CASSLQAGAPGELFF.

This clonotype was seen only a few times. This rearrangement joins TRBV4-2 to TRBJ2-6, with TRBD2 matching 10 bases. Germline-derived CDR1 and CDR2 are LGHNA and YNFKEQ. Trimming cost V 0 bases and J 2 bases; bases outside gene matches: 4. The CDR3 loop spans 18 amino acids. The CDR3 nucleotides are TGTGCCAGCAGCCAAGATGGGCTAGCGGGAGCTGGGGCCAACGTCCTGACTTTC. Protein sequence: CASSQDGLAGAGANVLTF.

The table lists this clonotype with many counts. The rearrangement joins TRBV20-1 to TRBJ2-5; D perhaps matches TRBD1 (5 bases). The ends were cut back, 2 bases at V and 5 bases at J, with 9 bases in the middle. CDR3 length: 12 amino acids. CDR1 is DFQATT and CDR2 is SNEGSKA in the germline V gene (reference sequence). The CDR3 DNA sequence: TGCAGTGCTAGATGGCAGGGCGAGACCCAGTACTTC. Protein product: CSARWQGETQYF.